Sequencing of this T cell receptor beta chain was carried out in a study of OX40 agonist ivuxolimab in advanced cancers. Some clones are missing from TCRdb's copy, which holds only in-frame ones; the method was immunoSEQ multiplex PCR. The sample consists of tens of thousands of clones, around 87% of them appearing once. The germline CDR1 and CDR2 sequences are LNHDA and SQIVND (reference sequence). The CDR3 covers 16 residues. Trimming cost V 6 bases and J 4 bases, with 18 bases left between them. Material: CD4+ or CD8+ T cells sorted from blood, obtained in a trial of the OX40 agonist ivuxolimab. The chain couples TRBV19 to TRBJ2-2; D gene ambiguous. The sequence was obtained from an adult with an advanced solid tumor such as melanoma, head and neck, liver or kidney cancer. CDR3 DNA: TGTGCCAGTAGAGGTGGCGGAACCTACCTCACCGGGGAGCTGTTTTTT. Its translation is CASRGGGTYLTGELFF.